Listed below are T cell receptor beta chains from one sample, sequenced in a study of cytomegalovirus exposure and HLA in healthy donors. The repertoire was sequenced with immunoSEQ multiplex PCR; TCRdb's copy has only in-frame clones and lacks some. The table lists about 150,000 clones, roughly 85% of them singletons. Material: PBMCs. Receptors were obtained from a boy aged 2 to 9 in good health and CMV-seronegative. Each CDR3 is given with its conserved first and last residue. D genes are given only for firm matches. Expanded clones get a size class; other rows say once, few or many, or leave the size out.

J gene,D gene,clone size,V gene,CDR3 protein,CDR3 DNA
TRBJ2-5,TRBD1,once,TRBV27,CASSIWTGHQETQYF,TGTGCCAGCAGTATATGGACAGGCCATCAAGAGACCCAGTACTTC
TRBJ2-3,TRBD2,.,TRBV10-2,CASSEFTGWSSGNTDTQYF,TGCGCCAGCAGTGAGTTTACGGGGTGGTCTAGCGGAAACACAGATACGCAGTATTTT
TRBJ2-2,.,.,TRBV29-1,CSVESPRTGELFF,TGCAGCGTTGAAAGCCCTCGGACCGGGGAGCTGTTTTTT
TRBJ2-5,TRBD1,.,TRBV27,CASSSQDRRETQYF,TGTGCCAGCAGTTCCCAGGACAGGAGGGAGACCCAGTACTTC
TRBJ2-2,TRBD1,.,TRBV29-1,CSGRQGDTGELFF,TGCAGCGGGAGACAGGGGGACACCGGGGAGCTGTTTTTT
TRBJ2-1,TRBD2,.,TRBV7-6,CASSLWGTSGGDPWEQFF,TGTGCCAGCAGCTTATGGGGGACTAGCGGGGGGGATCCTTGGGAGCAGTTCTTC
TRBJ1-1,.,.,TRBV10-3,CAISLDSLNTEAFF,TGTGCCATCAGCTTGGACAGTCTTAACACTGAAGCTTTCTTT
TRBJ2-5,TRBD2,.,TRBV7-9,CASSPGTSGGKGETQYF,TGTGCCAGCAGCCCCGGGACTAGCGGGGGGAAAGGGGAGACCCAGTACTTC
TRBJ1-2,.,.,TRBV6-5,CASSYSTGTNYGYTF,TGTGCCAGCAGTTACTCCACAGGGACAAACTATGGCTACACCTTC
TRBJ2-7,.,.,TRBV20-1,CSANQLEQYF,TGCAGTGCTAATCAACTCGAGCAGTACTTC